This T cell receptor beta chain was recovered during a study of blood T cells in healthy people across ages. Study observations and caveats: It was the long-lived donors that had more naive CD4+ cells and higher diversity than aged donors.

The authors isolated at least 7 million PBMCs per sample. Per sample, extraction of total RNA gave at least 6 micrograms in every case. A note on this clonotype: The antigen is undetermined.

There are 13 residues in the CDR3. Per the germline V gene, CDR1 is SGHNT and CDR2 is YYREEE (reference sequence). V lost 7 bases to trimming and J lost 3 bases, with 12 bases between them. PCR was performed a second time for about 7 to 12 cycles using a sample-barcoded 5' primer and a J-beta primer mix. From the 5' RACE reads, TCRdb called clonotypes with MiXCR, one entry per CDR3 protein. This table has roughly 730,000 distinct CDR3 sequences, 56% appearing once. The V gene is TRBV5-4, the J gene TRBJ2-3; possibly TRBD2 for D (6 bases). This clonotype was obtained from a man aged 40-49 years in good health. Sequences were obtained from blood. This CDR3 is CASGSGSTDTQYF. CDR3 sequence (DNA): TGTGCCAGCGGTAGCGGATCTACAGATACGCAGTATTTT.